The entry below gives a single T cell receptor beta chain sequence along with its context. Its specificity is not known. V gave up 3 bases and J gave up 1 base, with 9 bases separating them. This CDR3 is 14 amino acids long. Germline V gene data show CDR1 as SGHTA and CDR2 as FQGNSA. The sort gate was single viable CD3+CD4+CD8-CD45RO+ cells for memory CD4+ T cells. These data belong to a study of memory CD4+ T cells and cytomegalovirus serostatus. Across the study: Of the healthy Belgian adults, several were CMV seropositive and 24 seronegative. Study results and limitations: Of under 200 reported CMV TCRbeta sequences, 67 were found in memory CD4+ repertoires.

Profiled with immunoSEQ multiplex PCR; TCRdb holds only in-frame clones, not every one. The sample carries just over 25,000 clones, about 79% recorded once. Sequencing was performed on memory CD4+ T cells from blood. The gene calls are TRBV7-2 and TRBJ1-1; TRBD1 might be the D (5 bases). The TCR comes from an adult in good health and CMV-seronegative. The CDR3 coding sequence is TGTGCCAGCAGCTTTCTTGGGGGGAACACTGAAGCTTTCTTT. Residues: CASSFLGGNTEAFF.